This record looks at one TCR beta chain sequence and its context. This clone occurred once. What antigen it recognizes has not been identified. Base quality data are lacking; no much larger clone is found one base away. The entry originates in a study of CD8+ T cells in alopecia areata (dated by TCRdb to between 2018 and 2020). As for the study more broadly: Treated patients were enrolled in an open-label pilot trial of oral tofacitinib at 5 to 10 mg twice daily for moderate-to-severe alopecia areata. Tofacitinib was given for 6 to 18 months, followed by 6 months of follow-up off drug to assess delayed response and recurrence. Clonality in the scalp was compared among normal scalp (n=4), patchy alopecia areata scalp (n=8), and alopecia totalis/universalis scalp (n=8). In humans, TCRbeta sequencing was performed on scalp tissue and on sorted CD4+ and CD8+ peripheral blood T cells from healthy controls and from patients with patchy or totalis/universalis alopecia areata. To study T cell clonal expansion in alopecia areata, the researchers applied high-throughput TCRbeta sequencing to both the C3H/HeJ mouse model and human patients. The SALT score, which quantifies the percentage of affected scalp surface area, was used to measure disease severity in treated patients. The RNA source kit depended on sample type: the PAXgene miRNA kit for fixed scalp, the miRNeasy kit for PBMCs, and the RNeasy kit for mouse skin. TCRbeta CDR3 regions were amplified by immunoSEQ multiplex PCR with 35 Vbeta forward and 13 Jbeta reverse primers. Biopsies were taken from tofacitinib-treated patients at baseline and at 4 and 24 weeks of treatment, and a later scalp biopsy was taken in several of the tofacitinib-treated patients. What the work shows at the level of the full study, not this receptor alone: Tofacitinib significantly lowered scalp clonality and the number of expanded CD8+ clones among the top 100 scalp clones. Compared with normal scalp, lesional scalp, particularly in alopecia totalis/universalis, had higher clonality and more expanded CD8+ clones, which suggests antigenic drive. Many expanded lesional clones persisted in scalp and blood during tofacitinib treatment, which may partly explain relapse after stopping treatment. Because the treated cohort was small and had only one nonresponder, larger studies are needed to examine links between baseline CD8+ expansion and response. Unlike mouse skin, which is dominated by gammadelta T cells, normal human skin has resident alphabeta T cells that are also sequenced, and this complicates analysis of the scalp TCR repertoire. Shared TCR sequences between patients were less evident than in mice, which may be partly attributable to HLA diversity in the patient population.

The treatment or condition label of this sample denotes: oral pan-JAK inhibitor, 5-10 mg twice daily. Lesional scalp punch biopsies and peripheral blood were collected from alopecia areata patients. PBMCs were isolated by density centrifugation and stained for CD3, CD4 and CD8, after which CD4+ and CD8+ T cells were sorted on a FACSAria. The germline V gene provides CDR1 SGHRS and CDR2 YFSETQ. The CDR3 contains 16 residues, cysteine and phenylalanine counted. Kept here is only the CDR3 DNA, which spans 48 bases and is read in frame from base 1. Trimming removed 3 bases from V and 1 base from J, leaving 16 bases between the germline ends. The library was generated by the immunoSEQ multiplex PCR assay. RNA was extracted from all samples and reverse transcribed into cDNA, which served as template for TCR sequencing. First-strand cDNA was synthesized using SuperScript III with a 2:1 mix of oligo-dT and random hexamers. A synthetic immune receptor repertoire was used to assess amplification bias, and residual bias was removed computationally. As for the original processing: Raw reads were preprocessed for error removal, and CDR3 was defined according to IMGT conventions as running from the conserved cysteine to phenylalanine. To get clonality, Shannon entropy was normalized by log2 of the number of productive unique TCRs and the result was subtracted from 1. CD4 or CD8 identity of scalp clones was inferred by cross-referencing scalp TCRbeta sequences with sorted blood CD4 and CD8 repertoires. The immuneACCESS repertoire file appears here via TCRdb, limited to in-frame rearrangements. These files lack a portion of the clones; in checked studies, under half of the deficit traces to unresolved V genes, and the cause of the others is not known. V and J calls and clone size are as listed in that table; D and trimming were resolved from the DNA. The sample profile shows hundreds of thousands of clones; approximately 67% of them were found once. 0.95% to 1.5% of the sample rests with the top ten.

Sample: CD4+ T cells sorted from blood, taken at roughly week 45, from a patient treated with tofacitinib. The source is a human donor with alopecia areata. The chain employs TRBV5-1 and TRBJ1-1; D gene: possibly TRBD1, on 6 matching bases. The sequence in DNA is TGCGCCAGCAGCTCCCAAGGAGGGGGGGCGAACACTGAAGCTTTCTTT. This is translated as CASSSQGGGANTEAFF.